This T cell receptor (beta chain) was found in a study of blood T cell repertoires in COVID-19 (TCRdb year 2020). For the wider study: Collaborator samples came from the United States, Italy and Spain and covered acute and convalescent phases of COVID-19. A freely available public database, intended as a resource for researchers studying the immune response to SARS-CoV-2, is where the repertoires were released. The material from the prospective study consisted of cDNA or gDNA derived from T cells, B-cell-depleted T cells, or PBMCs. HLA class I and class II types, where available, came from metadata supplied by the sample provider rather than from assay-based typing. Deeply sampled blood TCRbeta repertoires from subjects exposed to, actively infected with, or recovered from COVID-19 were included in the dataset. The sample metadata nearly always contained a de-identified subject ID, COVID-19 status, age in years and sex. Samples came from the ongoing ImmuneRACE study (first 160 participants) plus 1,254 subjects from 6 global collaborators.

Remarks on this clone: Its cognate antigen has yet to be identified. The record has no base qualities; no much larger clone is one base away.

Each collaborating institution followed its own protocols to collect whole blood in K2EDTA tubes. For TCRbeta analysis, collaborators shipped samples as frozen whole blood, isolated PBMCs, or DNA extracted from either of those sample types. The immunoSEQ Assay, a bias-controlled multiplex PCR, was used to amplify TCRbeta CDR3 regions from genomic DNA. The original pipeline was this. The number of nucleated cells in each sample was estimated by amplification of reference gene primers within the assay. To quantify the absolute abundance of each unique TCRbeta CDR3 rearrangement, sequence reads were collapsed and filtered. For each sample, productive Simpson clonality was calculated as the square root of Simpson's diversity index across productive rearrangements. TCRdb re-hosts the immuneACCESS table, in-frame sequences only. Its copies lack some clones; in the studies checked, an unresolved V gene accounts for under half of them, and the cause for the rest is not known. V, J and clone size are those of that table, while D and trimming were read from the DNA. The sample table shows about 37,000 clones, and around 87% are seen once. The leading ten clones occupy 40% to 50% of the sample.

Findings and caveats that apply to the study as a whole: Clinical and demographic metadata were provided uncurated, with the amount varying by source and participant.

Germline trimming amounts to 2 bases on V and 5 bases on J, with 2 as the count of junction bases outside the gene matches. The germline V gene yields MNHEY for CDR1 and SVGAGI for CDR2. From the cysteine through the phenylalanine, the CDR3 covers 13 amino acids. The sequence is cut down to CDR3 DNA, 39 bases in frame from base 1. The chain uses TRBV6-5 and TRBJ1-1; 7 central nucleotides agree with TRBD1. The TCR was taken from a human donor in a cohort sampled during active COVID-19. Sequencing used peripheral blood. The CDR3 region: CASSYGTATEAFF. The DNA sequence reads TGTGCCAGCAGTTACGGGACAGCTACTGAAGCTTTCTTT.